These T cell receptor beta chains were read from a single sample in a study of cytomegalovirus exposure and HLA in healthy donors. The protocol was immunoSEQ multiplex PCR, while the TCRdb copy is restricted to in-frame clones and leaves out a portion. Recorded for this sample: some 110,000 clones. The sample consisted of PBMCs. The receptors shown here come from a man aged 25-45 years in good health and CMV-seronegative. CDR3s include the opening cysteine and the closing phenylalanine or tryptophan. D genes are given only for firm matches.

cdr3_length: 13
v_call: TRBV9
d_call: .
j_call: TRBJ2-3
cdr3_aa: CASSAPSTDTQYF
cdr3_nt: TGTGCCAGCAGCGCTCCTAGCACAGATACGCAGTATTTT

cdr3_length: 17
v_call: TRBV7-9
d_call: .
j_call: TRBJ2-7
cdr3_aa: CASSPPTLVREPYEQYF
cdr3_nt: TGTGCCAGCAGCCCACCAACCCTGGTCAGGGAACCCTACGAGCAGTACTTC

cdr3_length: 15
v_call: TRBV25-1
d_call: .
j_call: TRBJ1-1
cdr3_aa: CASSEGGTENTEAFF
cdr3_nt: TGTGCCAGCAGTGAAGGCGGGACGGAGAACACTGAAGCTTTCTTT

cdr3_length: 14
v_call: TRBV11-3
d_call: .
j_call: TRBJ2-3
cdr3_aa: CASSLSTDSTTQYF
cdr3_nt: TGTGCCAGCAGCTTATCGACGGACTCAACGACGCAGTATTTT

cdr3_length: 16
v_call: TRBV5-5
d_call: .
j_call: TRBJ2-5
cdr3_aa: CASSLAGVGASETQYF
cdr3_nt: TGTGCCAGCAGCTTGGCAGGGGTAGGGGCGTCGGAGACCCAGTACTTC

cdr3_length: 14
v_call: TRBV6-5
d_call: .
j_call: TRBJ1-1
cdr3_aa: CASSYEGPGTEAFF
cdr3_nt: TGTGCCAGCAGTTACGAGGGCCCCGGCACTGAAGCTTTCTTT

cdr3_length: 14
v_call: TRBV28
d_call: TRBD1
j_call: TRBJ2-4
cdr3_aa: CASSPRTGANIQYF
cdr3_nt: TGTGCCAGCAGTCCCCGGACAGGGGCGAACATTCAGTACTTC

cdr3_length: 15
v_call: TRBV28
d_call: .
j_call: TRBJ2-2
cdr3_aa: CASSRISSGAGELFF
cdr3_nt: TGTGCCAGCAGTCGTATATCTTCAGGCGCCGGGGAGCTGTTTTTT

cdr3_length: 12
v_call: TRBV10-3
d_call: TRBD1
j_call: TRBJ2-7
cdr3_aa: CAIATGGSEQYF
cdr3_nt: TGTGCCATCGCGACAGGGGGCAGCGAGCAGTACTTC

cdr3_length: 16
v_call: TRBV7-2
d_call: TRBD2
j_call: TRBJ2-1
cdr3_aa: CASSLSLGLAGGEQFF
cdr3_nt: TGTGCCAGCAGCTTATCCTTGGGGCTAGCGGGAGGTGAGCAGTTCTTC

cdr3_length: 13
v_call: TRBV6-1
d_call: TRBD1
j_call: TRBJ1-2
cdr3_aa: CASPGQNLYGYTF
cdr3_nt: TGTGCCAGTCCGGGACAGAACCTCTATGGCTACACCTTC

cdr3_length: 12
v_call: TRBV6-4
d_call: .
j_call: TRBJ2-1
cdr3_aa: CASSDEYNEQFF
cdr3_nt: TGTGCCAGCAGTGACGAGTACAATGAGCAGTTCTTC

cdr3_length: 14
v_call: TRBV19
d_call: .
j_call: TRBJ1-1
cdr3_aa: CASSMGGVNTEAFF
cdr3_nt: TGTGCCAGTAGTATGGGGGGGGTGAACACTGAAGCTTTCTTT

cdr3_length: 15
v_call: TRBV29-1
d_call: .
j_call: TRBJ2-1
cdr3_aa: CSVAWVWDNYNEQFF
cdr3_nt: TGCAGCGTTGCTTGGGTATGGGACAACTACAATGAGCAGTTCTTC

cdr3_length: 17
v_call: TRBV15
d_call: .
j_call: TRBJ2-7
cdr3_aa: CATSRDISDSGAYEQYF
cdr3_nt: TGTGCCACCAGCAGAGATATCTCCGATAGCGGAGCCTACGAGCAGTACTTC

cdr3_length: 13
v_call: TRBV7-9
d_call: TRBD1
j_call: TRBJ1-2
cdr3_aa: CASSLDQGAGYTF
cdr3_nt: TGTGCCAGCAGCTTAGATCAGGGGGCTGGCTACACCTTC

cdr3_length: 15
v_call: TRBV9
d_call: TRBD2
j_call: TRBJ2-3
cdr3_aa: CASSEDSGRGDTQYF
cdr3_nt: TGTGCCAGCAGCGAAGATAGCGGGAGAGGAGATACGCAGTATTTT

cdr3_length: 13
v_call: TRBV7-3
d_call: TRBD2
j_call: TRBJ2-1
cdr3_aa: CASSFAGVNEQFF
cdr3_nt: TGTGCCAGCAGCTTTGCGGGAGTCAATGAGCAGTTCTTC

cdr3_length: 14
v_call: TRBV18
d_call: .
j_call: TRBJ2-7
cdr3_aa: CASSPLRSSYEQYF
cdr3_nt: TGTGCCAGCTCACCACTCAGATCCTCCTACGAGCAGTACTTC

cdr3_length: 12
v_call: TRBV29-1
d_call: .
j_call: TRBJ1-1
cdr3_aa: CSVEREAAEAFF
cdr3_nt: TGCAGCGTTGAAAGGGAGGCGGCTGAAGCTTTCTTT

cdr3_length: 17
v_call: TRBV7-9
d_call: .
j_call: TRBJ2-5
cdr3_aa: CASSLKKFGGFGETQYF
cdr3_nt: TGTGCCAGCAGCTTAAAGAAGTTCGGGGGATTTGGGGAGACCCAGTACTTC

cdr3_length: 15
v_call: TRBV19
d_call: .
j_call: TRBJ2-7
cdr3_aa: CASSIFRRDPHEQYF
cdr3_nt: TGTGCCAGCAGCATCTTCCGCAGGGATCCCCACGAGCAGTACTTC